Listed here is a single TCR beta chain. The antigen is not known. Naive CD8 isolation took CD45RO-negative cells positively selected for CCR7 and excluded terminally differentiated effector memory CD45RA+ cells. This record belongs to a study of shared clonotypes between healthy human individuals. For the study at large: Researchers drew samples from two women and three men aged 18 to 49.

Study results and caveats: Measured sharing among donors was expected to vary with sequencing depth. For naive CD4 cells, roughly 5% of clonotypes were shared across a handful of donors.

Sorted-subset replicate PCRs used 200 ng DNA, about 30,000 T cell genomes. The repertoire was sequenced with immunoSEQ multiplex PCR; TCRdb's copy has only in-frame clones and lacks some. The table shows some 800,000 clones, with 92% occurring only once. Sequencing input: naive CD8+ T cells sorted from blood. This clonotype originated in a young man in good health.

The CDR3 DNA reads TGCGCCAGCAGCCTCGACCGGGCGAACACCGGGGAGCTGTTTTTT. This translates into CASSLDRANTGELFF. The chain employs TRBV4-1 and TRBJ2-2; D gene unclear. CDR3 length equals 15 residues. V shed 4 bases and J shed 0 bases, with 9 bases lying between them. Germline V lookup: CDR1 MGHRA, CDR2 YSYEKL.